The entry that follows covers one T cell receptor (beta chain) sequence. What it binds is not known. This sample was included in a study of PD-1 blockade in classical Hodgkin lymphoma. Study at large: Nivolumab 3 mg/kg was given intravenously every 2 weeks.

Study-wide results and limits: The repertoire differences lack a defined cause, possibly disease activity or prior therapy. Whoever responded completely had baseline diversity much like that seen in newly diagnosed patients.

TCRdb keeps only in-frame clones here, not all; method: immunoSEQ multiplex PCR. The table includes about 22,000 clones, 81% detected once. All trial patients relapsed after autologous stem cell transplantation. Best overall response was complete response, partial response or progressive disease in these relapsed/refractory classical Hodgkin lymphoma patients. V was shortened by 6 bases and J by 0 bases, with 18 bases between the two germline ends. Germline CDR1 MNHGY, CDR2 SAAAGT. CDR3 length: 16 amino acids. The chain has TRBV6-8 and TRBJ2-7, with D perhaps matching TRBD2 (5 bases). Source: peripheral blood mononuclear cells (PBMCs), taken before the second cycle of nivolumab. The origin of this receptor is a human donor with classical Hodgkin lymphoma. This chain's CDR3 is CASSPLWEWSSYEQYF. In nucleotides, the CDR3 is TGTGCCAGCAGCCCCCTCTGGGAGTGGAGCTCCTACGAGCAGTACTTC.